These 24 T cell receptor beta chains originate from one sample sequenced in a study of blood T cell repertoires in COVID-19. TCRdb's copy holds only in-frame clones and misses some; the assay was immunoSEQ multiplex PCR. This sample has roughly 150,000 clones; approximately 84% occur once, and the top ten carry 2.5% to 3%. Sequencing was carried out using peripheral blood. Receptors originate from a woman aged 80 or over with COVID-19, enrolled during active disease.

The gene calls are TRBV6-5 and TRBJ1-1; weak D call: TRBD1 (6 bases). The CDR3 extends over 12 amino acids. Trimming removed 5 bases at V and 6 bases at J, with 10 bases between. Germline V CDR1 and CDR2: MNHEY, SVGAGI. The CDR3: CASSNPGAEAFF. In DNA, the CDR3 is TGTGCCAGCAGTAACCCAGGGGCTGAAGCTTTCTTT.

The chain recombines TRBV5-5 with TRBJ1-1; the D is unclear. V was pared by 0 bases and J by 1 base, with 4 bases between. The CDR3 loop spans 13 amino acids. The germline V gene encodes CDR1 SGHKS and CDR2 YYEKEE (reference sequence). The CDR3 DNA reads TGTGCCAGCAGCTTGGGAGGGAACACTGAAGCTTTCTTT. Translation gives CASSLGGNTEAFF.

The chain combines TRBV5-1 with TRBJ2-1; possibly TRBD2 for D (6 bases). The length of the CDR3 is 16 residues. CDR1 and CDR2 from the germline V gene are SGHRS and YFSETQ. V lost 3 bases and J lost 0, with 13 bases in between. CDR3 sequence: CASSSGTSSSYNEQFF. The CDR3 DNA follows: TGCGCCAGCAGCTCTGGGACTTCGAGCTCCTACAATGAGCAGTTCTTC.

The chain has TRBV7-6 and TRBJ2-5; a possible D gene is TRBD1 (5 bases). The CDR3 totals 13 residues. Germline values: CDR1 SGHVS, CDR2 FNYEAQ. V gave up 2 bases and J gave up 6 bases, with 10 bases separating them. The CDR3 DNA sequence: TGTGCCAGCAGCTTATCTTGGGGCCAGACCCAGTACTTC. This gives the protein CASSLSWGQTQYF.

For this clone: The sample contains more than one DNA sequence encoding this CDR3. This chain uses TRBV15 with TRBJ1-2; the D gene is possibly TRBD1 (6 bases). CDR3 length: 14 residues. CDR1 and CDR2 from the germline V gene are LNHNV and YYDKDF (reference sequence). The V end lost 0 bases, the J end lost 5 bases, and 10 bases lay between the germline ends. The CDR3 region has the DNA TGTGCCACCAGCAGAGATCTTCAGGGGTATGGCTACACCTTC. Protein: CATSRDLQGYGYTF.

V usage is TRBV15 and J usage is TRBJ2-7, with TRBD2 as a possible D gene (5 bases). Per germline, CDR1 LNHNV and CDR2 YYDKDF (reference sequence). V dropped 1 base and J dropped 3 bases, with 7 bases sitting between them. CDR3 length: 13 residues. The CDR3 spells CATSRGGYYEQYF. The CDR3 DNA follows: TGTGCCACCAGCAGAGGAGGGTACTACGAGCAGTACTTC.

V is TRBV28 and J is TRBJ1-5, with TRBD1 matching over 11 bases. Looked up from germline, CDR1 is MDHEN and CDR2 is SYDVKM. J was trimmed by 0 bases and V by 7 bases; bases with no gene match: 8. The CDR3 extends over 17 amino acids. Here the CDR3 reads CASNWGQGGSSNQPQHF. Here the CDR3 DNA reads TGTGCCAGCAATTGGGGACAGGGGGGAAGTAGCAATCAGCCCCAGCATTTT.

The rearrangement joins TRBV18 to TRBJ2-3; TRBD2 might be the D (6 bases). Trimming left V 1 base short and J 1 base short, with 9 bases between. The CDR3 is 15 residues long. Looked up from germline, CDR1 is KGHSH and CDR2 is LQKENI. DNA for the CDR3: TGTGCCAGCTCACCACTTTCGGGAGGCACAGATACGCAGTATTTT. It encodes CASSPLSGGTDTQYF. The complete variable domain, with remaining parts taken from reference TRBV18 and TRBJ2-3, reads NAGVMQNPRHLVRRRGQEARLRCSPMKGHSHVYWYRQLPEEGLKFMVYLQKENIIDESGMPKERFSAEFPKEGPSILRIQQVVRGDSAAYFCASSPLSGGTDTQYFGPGTRLTVL.

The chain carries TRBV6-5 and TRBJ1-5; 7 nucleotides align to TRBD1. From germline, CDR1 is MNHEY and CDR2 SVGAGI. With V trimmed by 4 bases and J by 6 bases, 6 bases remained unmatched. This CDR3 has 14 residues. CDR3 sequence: CASSSQGGLQPQHF. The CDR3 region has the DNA TGTGCCAGCAGTTCACAAGGGGGCCTTCAGCCCCAGCATTTT.

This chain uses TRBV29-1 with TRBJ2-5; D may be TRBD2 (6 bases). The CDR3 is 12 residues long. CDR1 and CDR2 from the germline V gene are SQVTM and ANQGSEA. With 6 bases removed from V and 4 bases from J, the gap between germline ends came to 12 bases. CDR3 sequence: CSVAGLRETQYF. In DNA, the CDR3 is TGCAGCGTCGCGGGGTTACGAGAGACCCAGTACTTC.

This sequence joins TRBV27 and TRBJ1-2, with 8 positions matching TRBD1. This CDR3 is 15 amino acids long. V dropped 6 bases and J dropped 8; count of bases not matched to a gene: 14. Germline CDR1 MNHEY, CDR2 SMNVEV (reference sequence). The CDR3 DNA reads TGTGCCAGCAGCCAAACCGGACAGGGTTTATGGGGCTACACCTTC. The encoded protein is CASSQTGQGLWGYTF.

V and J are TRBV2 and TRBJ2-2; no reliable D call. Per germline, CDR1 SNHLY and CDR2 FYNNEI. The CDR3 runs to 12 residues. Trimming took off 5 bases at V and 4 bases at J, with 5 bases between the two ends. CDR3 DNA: TGTGCCAGCAGTTTATCCACCGGGGAGCTGTTTTTT. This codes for CASSLSTGELFF.

CDR3 nucleotides: TGTGCCTGGAGTGGGACAGGGCTCTCCTACGAGCAGTACTTC. It codes for CAWSGTGLSYEQYF. The chain has TRBV30 and TRBJ2-7; 8 bases agree with TRBD1. Unmatched junction bases numbered 2, after V lost 1 base and J lost 0 bases. The CDR3 runs 14 residues. In germline, CDR1 is GTSNPN, CDR2 SVGIG (reference sequence).

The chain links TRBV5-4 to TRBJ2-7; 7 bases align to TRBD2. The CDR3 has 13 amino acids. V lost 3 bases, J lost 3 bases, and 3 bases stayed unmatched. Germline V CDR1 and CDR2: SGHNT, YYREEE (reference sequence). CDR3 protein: CASSWSGGYEQYF. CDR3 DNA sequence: TGTGCCAGCAGCTGGTCGGGGGGCTACGAGCAGTACTTC.

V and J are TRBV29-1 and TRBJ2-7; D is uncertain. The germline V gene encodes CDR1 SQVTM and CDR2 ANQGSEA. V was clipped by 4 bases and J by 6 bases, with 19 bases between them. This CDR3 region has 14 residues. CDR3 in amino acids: CSVVKAAVSGEQYF. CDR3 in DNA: TGCAGCGTTGTTAAGGCGGCAGTTTCGGGCGAGCAGTACTTC.

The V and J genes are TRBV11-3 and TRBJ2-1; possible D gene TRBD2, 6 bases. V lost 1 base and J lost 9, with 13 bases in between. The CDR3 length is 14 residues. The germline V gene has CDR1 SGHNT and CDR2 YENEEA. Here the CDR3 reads CASSLGRGSVEQFF. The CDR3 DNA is TGTGCCAGCAGCTTAGGGCGGGGCTCGGTTGAGCAGTTCTTC.

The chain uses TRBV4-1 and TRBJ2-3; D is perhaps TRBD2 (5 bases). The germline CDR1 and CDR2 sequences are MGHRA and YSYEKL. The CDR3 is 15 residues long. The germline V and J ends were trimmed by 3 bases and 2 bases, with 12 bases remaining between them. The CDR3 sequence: CASSQEASDTDTQYF. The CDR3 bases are TGCGCCAGCAGCCAGGAGGCTTCAGACACAGATACGCAGTATTTT.

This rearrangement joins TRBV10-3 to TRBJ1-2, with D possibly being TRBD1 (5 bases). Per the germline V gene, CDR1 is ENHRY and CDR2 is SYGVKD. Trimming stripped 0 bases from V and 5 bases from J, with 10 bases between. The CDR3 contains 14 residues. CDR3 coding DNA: TGTGCCATCAGTGAGTCGGCAGGGCCTTATGGCTACACCTTC. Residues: CAISESAGPYGYTF.

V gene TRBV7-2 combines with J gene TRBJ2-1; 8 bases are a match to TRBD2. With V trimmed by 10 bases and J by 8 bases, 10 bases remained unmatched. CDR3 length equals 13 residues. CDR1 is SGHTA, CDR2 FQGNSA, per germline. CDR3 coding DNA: TGTGCCAATGTCCCAGCGGGAGAAGATGAGCAGTTCTTC. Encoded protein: CANVPAGEDEQFF.

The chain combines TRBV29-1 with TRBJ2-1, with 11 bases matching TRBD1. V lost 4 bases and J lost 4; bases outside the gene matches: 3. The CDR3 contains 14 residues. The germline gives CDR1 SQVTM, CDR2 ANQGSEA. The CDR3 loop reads CSVVDRGPYNEQFF. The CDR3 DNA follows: TGCAGCGTTGTGGACAGGGGGCCTTACAATGAGCAGTTCTTC.

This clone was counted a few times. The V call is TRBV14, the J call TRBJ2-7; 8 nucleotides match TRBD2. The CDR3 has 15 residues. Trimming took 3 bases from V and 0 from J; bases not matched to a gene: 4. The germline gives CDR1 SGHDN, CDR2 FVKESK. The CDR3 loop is CASSQTGRASYEQYF. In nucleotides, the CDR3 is TGTGCCAGCAGCCAGACCGGGAGGGCCTCCTACGAGCAGTACTTC.

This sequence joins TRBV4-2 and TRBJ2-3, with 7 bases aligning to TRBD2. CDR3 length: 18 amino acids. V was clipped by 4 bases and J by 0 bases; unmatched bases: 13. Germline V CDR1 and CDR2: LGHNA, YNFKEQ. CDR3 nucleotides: TGTGCCAGCAGCCGCGAGCCAGCGGGGTATACTAGCACAGATACGCAGTATTTT. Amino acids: CASSREPAGYTSTDTQYF.

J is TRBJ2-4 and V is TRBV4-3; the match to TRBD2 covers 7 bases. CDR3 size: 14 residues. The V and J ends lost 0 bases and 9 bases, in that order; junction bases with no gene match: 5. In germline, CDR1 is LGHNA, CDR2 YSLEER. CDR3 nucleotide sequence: TGCGCCAGCAGCCAAGATCGCGCTAGCGGCATTCAGTACTTC. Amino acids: CASSQDRASGIQYF.

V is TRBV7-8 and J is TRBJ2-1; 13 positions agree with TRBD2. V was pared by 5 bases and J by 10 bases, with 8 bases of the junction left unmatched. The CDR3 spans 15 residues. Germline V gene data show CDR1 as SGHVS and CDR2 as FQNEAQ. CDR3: CASSLGLAGALEQFF. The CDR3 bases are TGTGCCAGCAGCCTTGGACTAGCGGGAGCTCTAGAGCAGTTCTTC.